This TCR beta chain was profiled in a study of shared clonotypes between healthy human individuals. Study outcomes and limitations: Non-shared clonotypes displayed generation probabilities falling below those of clonotypes present in all four donors. The authors expected sequencing depth to affect clonotype sharing among donors. Naive CD4 clonotypes were shared across several donors at about 5%.

Naive CD8 cells comprised CD45RO-negative, CCR7-positively selected cells, excluding terminally differentiated effector memory CD45RA+ cells. CDR3 length equals 13 residues. Germline V gives CDR1 MNHEY, CDR2 SVGAGI. The germline V and J ends were trimmed by 4 bases and 6 bases, with 12 bases remaining between them. Methods used by the authors: Sequence data from immunoSEQ were junction-only and lacked quality scores; consequently, filtering differed. Repertoires were generated with immunoSEQ multiplex PCR, while TCRdb's copy carries only in-frame clones and drops some. V and J calls and clone size are as listed in that table; D and trimming were resolved from the DNA. The sample carries nearly 2 million clones, about 95% recorded once. Points on this clone: As yet, its antigen is unknown.

This TCR derives from a man younger than 35 in good health. V gene TRBV6-5 combines with J gene TRBJ1-1; possibly TRBD1 for D (6 bases). The source material was naive CD8+ T cells sorted from blood. Here the CDR3 reads CASSLQGNAEAFF. The CDR3 region has the DNA TGTGCCAGCAGTTTACAGGGAAACGCTGAAGCTTTCTTT.